The present T cell receptor (beta chain) was sequenced within a study of T-cell reconstitution after alpha-beta-depleted transplantation in children. Broader study findings: Approximately two months post-transplant, alpha-beta T cells reportedly originated from several hundred expanded graft clones. In some patients, recipient T cells and intrathymic progenitors surviving conditioning explained high day-60 diversity.

This clonotype was picked up a small number of times. As yet, its antigen is unknown. Germline lookup yields CDR1 SGHTA and CDR2 FQGNSA. The CDR3 runs to 17 residues. V shed 7 bases, J shed 5 bases, and the junction held 18 bases outside the gene matches. Library preparation (for TCRbeta) was performed with unique molecular identifiers. TCRdb used MiXCR to reprocess the PCR reads, holding one entry per CDR3 protein. The data show around 490,000 distinct CDR3 sequences, with approximately 10% seen just once and 11% to 15% held by the top ten. Sample: PBMCs, mostly from graft donor cells, taken 180 days after TCRalphabeta/CD19-depleted stem cell transplant. The genes are TRBV7-2 and TRBJ2-7; 9 positions agree with TRBD1. This clonotype was obtained from a female patient between 2 and 15 years old who had a stem cell transplant for aplastic anemia, so the T cells may come from the graft donor. The CDR3 is CASTILFPGQGLDEQYF. The DNA for the CDR3 is TGTGCCAGCACCATTCTATTCCCGGGACAGGGTTTGGACGAGCAGTACTTC.